Following are 16 T cell receptor beta chains from one sample sequenced in a study of T-cell memory formation after mild COVID-19. MiXCR, run by TCRdb on the 5' RACE reads, gives a single entry per CDR3 protein. The top ten hold around 13% of the sample, which has approximately 490,000 distinct CDR3 sequences, approximately 20% seen once. Sequencing used PBMCs or a T cell subset sorted from them (not recorded which). The receptors come from an adult woman who had mild COVID-19 (a few samples of this study predate the infection). Cell type and time point are not known.

This clonotype was observed a handful of times. The J gene is TRBJ2-5, the V gene TRBV6-1, with D possibly called TRBD1 or TRBD2 (5 bases each). The CDR3 is 18 amino acids. Deletions cut 3 bases from V and 1 base from J, with 21 bases between. From germline, CDR1 is MNHNS and CDR2 SASEGT. The CDR3 DNA is TGTGCCAGCAGTGAGCCCGGGGCACCCTCCCTTTCCCAAGAGACCCAGTACTTC. Encoded protein: CASSEPGAPSLSQETQYF.

J is TRBJ2-7 and V is TRBV29-1; 9 nucleotides line up with TRBD1. This CDR3 spans 14 amino acids. Trimming removed 6 bases from V and 2 bases from J; junction bases left unmatched: 8. In germline, CDR1 is SQVTM, CDR2 ANQGSEA. The CDR3 loop is CSVSDRGYTYEQYF. CDR3 bases: TGCAGCGTCTCGGACAGGGGTTATACCTACGAGCAGTACTTC.

The chain is built from TRBV6-2 or TRBV6-3 and TRBJ2-1; maybe TRBD2 (5 bases). The CDR3 sequence is 14 residues long. Trimming cost V 2 bases and J 8 bases, with 13 bases left between them. Germline assignment: CDR1 MNHEY and CDR2 SVGEGT. For the CDR3, the DNA is TGTGCCAGCAGTTACCTCGGGGTTCCGGATGAGCAGTTCTTC. Its protein product is CASSYLGVPDEQFF.

This chain's CDR3 is CRAPREGNTEAFF. The CDR3, as DNA: TGCAGGGCTCCCAGGGAGGGGAACACTGAAGCTTTCTTT. The chain combines TRBV20-1 with TRBJ1-1, with D possibly TRBD1 on 5 matching bases. The CDR3 consists of 13 residues. Germline V CDR1 and CDR2: DFQATT, SNEGSKA (reference sequence).

The chain recombines TRBV29-1 with TRBJ1-1, with 8 bases aligning to TRBD1. This CDR3 has 16 amino acids. Germline trimming cut 3 bases from V and 0 bases from J; bases unmatched to any gene: 9. The germline CDR1 and CDR2 sequences are SQVTM and ANQGSEA. CDR3 in amino acids: CSVEGQEPRMNTEAFF. The CDR3 nucleotides read TGCAGCGTTGAGGGACAGGAGCCACGTATGAACACTGAAGCTTTCTTT.

This clonotype was seen ten or more times. This chain connects TRBV12-3 or TRBV12-4 to TRBJ2-1; 7 bases align to TRBD2. The junction had 9 bases not matched to a gene; V was cut back by 7 bases and J by 3 bases. The CDR3 contains 15 residues. CDR3 sequence reads: CASTLSGLDYNEQFF. CDR3 coding DNA: TGTGCCAGCACCCTTAGCGGGCTAGACTACAATGAGCAGTTCTTC.

This clonotype was counted ten times or more. V and J are TRBV5-1 and TRBJ1-1, with unresolved D. Germline V lookup: CDR1 SGHRS, CDR2 YFSETQ. This CDR3 has 12 amino acids. Trimming removed 4 bases at V and 1 base at J, with 5 bases between. Written as DNA, the CDR3 is TGCGCCAGCAGCGAGGGGAACACTGAAGCTTTCTTT. This translates into CASSEGNTEAFF.

The V call is TRBV5-1, the J call TRBJ2-4, with TRBD1 matching over 11 bases. V lost 5 bases, J lost 2 bases, and 15 bases stayed unmatched. Germline CDR1 reads SGHRS; CDR2 reads YFSETQ. This CDR3 spans 19 amino acids. CDR3 coding DNA: TGCGCCAGCAGGCCGGACAGGGGGCGCGGGGGTTTGACCAAAAACATTCAGTACTTC. Its protein product is CASRPDRGRGGLTKNIQYF.

This clonotype was detected only a few times. The chain employs TRBV12-3 or TRBV12-4 and TRBJ1-1, with D unresolved. V was pared by 2 bases and J by 4 bases, with 8 bases between. The CDR3 runs to 13 residues. In DNA, the CDR3 is TGTGCCAGCAGTTTAAAGGGCAGCACTGAAGCTTTCTTT. Translating gives CASSLKGSTEAFF.

This clonotype was detected only a few times. The gene calls are TRBV29-1 and TRBJ2-1, with 8 bases fitting TRBD1. CDR1 and CDR2 (germline): SQVTM, ANQGSEA. The J segment lost 2 bases and the V segment lost 7 bases, leaving 4 bases of the junction unmatched. The CDR3 is made up of 13 amino acids. DNA of the CDR3: TGCAGCGGTGGGACAGGCCCCTACAATGAGCAGTTCTTC. Amino acid sequence: CSGGTGPYNEQFF.

The J gene is TRBJ2-7, the V gene TRBV12-3 or TRBV12-4, with D possibly TRBD2 on 5 matching bases. The CDR3 has 13 amino acids. Trimming pared 3 bases from V and 0 bases from J, leaving 6 bases between. The CDR3 reads CASSFAGSYEQYF. The CDR3 bases are TGTGCCAGCAGTTTTGCGGGCTCCTACGAGCAGTACTTC.

This rearrangement joins TRBV29-1 to TRBJ1-3; 8 bases are a match to TRBD1. The germline V gene encodes CDR1 SQVTM and CDR2 ANQGSEA. The CDR3 has 14 residues. After removal of 5 bases from V and 4 bases from J, the junction contained 7 bases not matched to a gene. The CDR3 protein is CSVNDRGSGNTIYF. The CDR3 bases are TGCAGCGTTAACGACAGGGGATCCGGAAACACCATATATTTT.

This clonotype was recorded a few times. This chain connects TRBV30 to TRBJ2-7; 8 bases agree with TRBD2. This CDR3 contains 13 residues. Trimming removed 5 bases from V and 2 bases from J; junction bases left unmatched: 5. CDR1 GTSNPN and CDR2 SVGIG come from the germline V gene (reference sequence). Here the CDR3 DNA reads TGTGCCTGGGGCTTAGCGGGAACCTACGAGCAGTACTTC. Its translation: CAWGLAGTYEQYF. The full variable domain, with the rest looked up from reference TRBV30 and TRBJ2-7, is SQTIHQWPATLVQPVGSPLSLECTVEGTSNPNLYWYRQAAGRGLQLLFYSVGIGQISSEVPQNLSASRPQDRQFILSSKKLLLSDSGFYLCAWGLAGTYEQYFGPGTRLTVT.

This clonotype was picked up a small number of times. The chain is built from TRBV7-6 and TRBJ1-1; D unresolved. CDR1 is SGHVS, CDR2 FNYEAQ, per germline. V lost 8 bases and J 4 bases, leaving 11 bases between the germline ends. CDR3 size: 12 residues. This chain's CDR3 is CASLGARTEAFF. The DNA of the CDR3 is TGTGCCAGCCTAGGAGCTCGCACTGAAGCTTTCTTT.

This clonotype has only a few counts. The V and J genes are TRBV24-1 and TRBJ2-5; 10 bases map to TRBD1. This CDR3 spans 16 amino acids. V lost 4 bases and J lost 3; bases outside the gene matches: 7. Per the germline V gene, CDR1 is KGHDR and CDR2 is SFDVKD. The CDR3 nucleotides are TGTGCCACCAGTGACTCCGACAGGGGGCGAAAAGAGACCCAGTACTTC. Amino acids: CATSDSDRGRKETQYF.

This clonotype has a handful of counts. J is TRBJ2-7 and V is TRBV7-8; no clear D gene. Trimming took off 2 bases at V and 4 bases at J, with 12 bases between the two ends. The CDR3 contains 14 residues. The germline gives CDR1 SGHVS, CDR2 FQNEAQ. CDR3 loop: CASSLLSRTYEQYF. DNA for the CDR3: TGTGCCAGCAGCTTATTGAGTAGGACGTACGAGCAGTACTTC.